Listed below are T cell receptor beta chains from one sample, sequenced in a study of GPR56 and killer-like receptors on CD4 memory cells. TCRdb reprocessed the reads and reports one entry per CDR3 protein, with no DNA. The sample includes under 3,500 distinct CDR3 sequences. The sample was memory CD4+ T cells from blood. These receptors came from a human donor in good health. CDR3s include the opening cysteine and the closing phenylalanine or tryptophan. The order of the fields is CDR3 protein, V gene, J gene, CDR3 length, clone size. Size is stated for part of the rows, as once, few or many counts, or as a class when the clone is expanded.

CDR3: CASIVGLANNEQFF; V: TRBV12-3/TRBV12-4; J: TRBJ2-1; length: 14; size: medium-sized
CDR3: CASRGGRADTQYF; V: TRBV2; J: TRBJ2-3; length: 13; size: NA
CDR3: CASSFGQGEYIQYF; V: TRBV5-6; J: TRBJ2-4; length: 14; size: medium-sized
CDR3: CSALLAGNEQFF; V: TRBV20-1; J: TRBJ2-1; length: 12; size: NA
CDR3: CASSGTAGLALEEFF; V: TRBV6-5; J: TRBJ2-1; length: 15; size: medium-sized
CDR3: CASSLDRNTEAFF; V: TRBV11-3; J: TRBJ1-1; length: 13; size: NA
CDR3: CASSLSPGYSSPLHF; V: TRBV7-3; J: TRBJ1-6; length: 15; size: medium-sized
CDR3: CASSPPGPRNSPLHF; V: TRBV18; J: TRBJ1-6; length: 15; size: medium-sized
CDR3: CASSLWSEDTDTQYF; V: TRBV27; J: TRBJ2-3; length: 15; size: medium-sized
CDR3: CASSIVGQGSNSEKLFF; V: TRBV19; J: TRBJ1-4; length: 17; size: medium-sized
CDR3: CAISHRSRDTDTQYF; V: TRBV10-3; J: TRBJ2-3; length: 15; size: large
CDR3: CASSFERGRDTEAFF; V: TRBV11-1; J: TRBJ1-1; length: 15; size: NA
CDR3: CASSIPRTGTRGWGQYF; V: TRBV19; J: TRBJ1-6; length: 17; size: NA
CDR3: CSARHPGTLEAFF; V: TRBV20-1; J: TRBJ1-1; length: 13; size: NA